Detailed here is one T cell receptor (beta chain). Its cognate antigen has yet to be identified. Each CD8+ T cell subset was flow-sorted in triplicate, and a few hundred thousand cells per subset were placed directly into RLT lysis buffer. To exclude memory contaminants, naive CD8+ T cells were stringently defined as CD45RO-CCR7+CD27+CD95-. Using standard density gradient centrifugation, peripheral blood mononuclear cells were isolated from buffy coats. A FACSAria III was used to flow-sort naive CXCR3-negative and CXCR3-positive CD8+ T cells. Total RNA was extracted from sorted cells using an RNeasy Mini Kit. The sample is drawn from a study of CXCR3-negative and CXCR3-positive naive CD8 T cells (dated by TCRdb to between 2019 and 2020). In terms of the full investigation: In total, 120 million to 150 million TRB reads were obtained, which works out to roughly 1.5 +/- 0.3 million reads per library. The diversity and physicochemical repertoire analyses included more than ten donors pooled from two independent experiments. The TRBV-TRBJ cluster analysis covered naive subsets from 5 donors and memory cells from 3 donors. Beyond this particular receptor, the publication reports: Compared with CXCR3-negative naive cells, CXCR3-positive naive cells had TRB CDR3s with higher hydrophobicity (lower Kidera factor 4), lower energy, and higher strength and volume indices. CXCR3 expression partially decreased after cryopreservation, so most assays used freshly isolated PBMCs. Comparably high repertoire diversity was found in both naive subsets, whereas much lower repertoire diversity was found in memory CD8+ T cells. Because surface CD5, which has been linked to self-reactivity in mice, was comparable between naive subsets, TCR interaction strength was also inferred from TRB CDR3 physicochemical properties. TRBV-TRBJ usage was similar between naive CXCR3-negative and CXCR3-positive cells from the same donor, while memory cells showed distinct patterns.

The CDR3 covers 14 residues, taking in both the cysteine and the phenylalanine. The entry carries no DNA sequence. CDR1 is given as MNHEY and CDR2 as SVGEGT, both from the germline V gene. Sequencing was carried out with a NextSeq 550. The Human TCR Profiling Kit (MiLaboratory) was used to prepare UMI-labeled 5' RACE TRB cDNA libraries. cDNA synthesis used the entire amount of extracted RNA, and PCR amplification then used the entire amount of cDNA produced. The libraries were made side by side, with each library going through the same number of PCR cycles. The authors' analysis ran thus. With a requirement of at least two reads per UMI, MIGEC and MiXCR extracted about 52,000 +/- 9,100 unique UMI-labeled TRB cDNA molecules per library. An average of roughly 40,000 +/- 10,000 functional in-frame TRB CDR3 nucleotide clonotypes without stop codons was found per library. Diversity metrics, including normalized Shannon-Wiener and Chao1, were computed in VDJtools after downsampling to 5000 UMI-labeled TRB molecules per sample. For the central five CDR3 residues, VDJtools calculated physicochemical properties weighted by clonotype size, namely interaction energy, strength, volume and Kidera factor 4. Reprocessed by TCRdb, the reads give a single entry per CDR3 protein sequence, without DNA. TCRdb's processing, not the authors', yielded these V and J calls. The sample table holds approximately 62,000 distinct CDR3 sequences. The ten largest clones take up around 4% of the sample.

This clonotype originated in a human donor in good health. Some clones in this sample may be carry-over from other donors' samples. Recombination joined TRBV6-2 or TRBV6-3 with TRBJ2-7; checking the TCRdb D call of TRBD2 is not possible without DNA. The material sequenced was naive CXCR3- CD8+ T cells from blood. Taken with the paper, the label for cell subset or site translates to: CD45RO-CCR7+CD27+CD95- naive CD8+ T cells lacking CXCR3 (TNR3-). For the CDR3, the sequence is CASSTGERQETQYF.